This T cell receptor (beta chain) was sequenced for a study of prognosis after radiotherapy for stage I lung cancer. The wider study: Recruiting of stage I non-small cell lung cancer patients into the study occurred between early 2018 and 2019. All of the patients with non-small cell lung cancer, including 7 who had refused surgery, were considered to be medically inoperable. After radiotherapy, some 14 showed no significant progression while a few developed distant metastases (median approximately seven months).

Using two-round multiplex PCR, the authors amplified TCR beta CDR3 from genomic DNA. Specific primers for each TRBV and TRBJ gene were what first-round PCR used. One entry per CDR3 protein results from TCRdb running MiXCR on the multiplex PCR reads. The data hold roughly 20,000 distinct CDR3 sequences, with roughly 55% observed a single time. On this clonotype itself: Its antigen is as yet unknown. A read error may explain this, as a much larger clone is one base away.

CDR1 and CDR2 from the germline V gene are LNHDA and SQIVND (reference sequence). With 7 bases removed from V and 4 bases from J, the gap between germline ends came to 22 bases. The CDR3 is made up of 16 amino acids. Study outcomes and limitations: Any tumor specificity that the expanded TCR clones may have had was not determined.

The TCR originated in a donor at least 50 years old with non-small cell lung cancer. Specimen: PBMCs, collected before or after stereotactic body radiation therapy (not recorded which). This sequence joins TRBV19 and TRBJ2-5; D may be TRBD1 or TRBD2 (5 bases each). CDR3 protein: CASNTGRPLGVETQYF. The CDR3 region has the DNA TGTGCCAGTAATACCGGACGGCCACTGGGGGTAGAGACCCAGTACTTC.